This T cell receptor (beta chain) was obtained from a study of cytomegalovirus exposure and HLA in healthy donors. V lost 7 bases to trimming and J lost 5 bases, with 15 bases between them. In germline, CDR1 is MNHEY, CDR2 SVGAGI. CDR3 size: 14 residues. Use of 60 Vbeta and 13 Jbeta primers characterized the PCR. Libraries were prepared by immunoSEQ multiplex PCR; TCRdb keeps only in-frame clonotypes and omits some of them. The profile covers 90,000 to 95,000 clones, with over 75% appearing a single time and around 2% taken by the ten largest. In regard to this clone: What it recognizes is unknown.

Study findings and constraints: Later analysis identified a missense DCLRE1C variant that was linked to TCR beta V- and J-gene trimming.

This chain uses TRBV6-5 with TRBJ1-5, with unresolved D. Specimen: PBMCs. This TCR was sampled from a man between 18 and 29 years old in good health and CMV-seronegative. For the CDR3, the DNA is TGTGCCAGCAAAAGTAGTGGGAGGGATCAGCCCCAGCATTTT. Amino acids: CASKSSGRDQPQHF.